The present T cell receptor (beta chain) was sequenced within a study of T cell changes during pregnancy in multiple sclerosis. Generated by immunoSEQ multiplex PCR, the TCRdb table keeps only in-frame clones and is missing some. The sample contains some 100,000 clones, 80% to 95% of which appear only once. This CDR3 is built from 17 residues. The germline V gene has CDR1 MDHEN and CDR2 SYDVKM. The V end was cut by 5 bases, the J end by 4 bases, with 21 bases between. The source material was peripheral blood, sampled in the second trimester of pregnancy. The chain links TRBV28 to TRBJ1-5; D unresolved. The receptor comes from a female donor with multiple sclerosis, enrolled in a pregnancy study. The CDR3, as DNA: TGTGCCAGCAGTCCCCACGTCGGTGAGGCCCCAAATCAGCCCCAGCATTTT. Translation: CASSPHVGEAPNQPQHF.